The clone carrying this T cell receptor (beta chain) has at least ten counts. Its antigen is unidentified. This record belongs to a study of breast tumors, draining lymph nodes, adjacent tissues. Study-wide results and caveats: Tumor T cell lymph node origin was a supported hypothesis, not proven. Tumors had less TCR diversity than lymph nodes, more than nontumor tissue. Luminal-like breast cancer showed significantly higher tumor–nontumor repertoire similarity than basal-like. Data fit most tumor T cells coming from lymph node, expanding in tumor.

The lymph nodes were axillary draining lymph nodes from breast cancer patients. MiXCR was run by TCRdb on the multiplex PCR reads, yielding one entry per CDR3 protein. The table shows approximately 120,000 distinct CDR3 sequences, with approximately 22% occurring only once. The sequenced sample was axillary lymph node tissue. The clonotype was recovered from a female donor with breast cancer. Some clones in this sample may be carry-over from other donors' samples.

The CDR3 bases are TGCAGTGCTACGGGAGGGTGGGGGGAGAGCCTGCAAGAGACCCAGTACTTC. Its translation: CSATGGWGESLQETQYF. V gene TRBV20-1 combines with J gene TRBJ2-5; 8 nucleotides line up with TRBD2. Germline V gene data show CDR1 as DFQATT and CDR2 as SNEGSKA (reference sequence). The junction had 15 bases not matched to a gene; V was cut back by 4 bases and J by 2 bases. The CDR3 runs to 17 residues.